The 28 T cell receptor beta chains listed next were all sequenced from one sample in a study of cytomegalovirus exposure and HLA in healthy donors. Primers included in the PCR were 60 Vbeta and 13 Jbeta primers. Sequenced by immunoSEQ multiplex PCR; TCRdb stores in-frame clones only, minus some. The sample consists of about 99,000 clones, 60% to 80% of them appearing once. Sequenced material: PBMCs. The source is a man aged 55 to 69 in good health and CMV-seropositive.

V and J are TRBV6-4 and TRBJ1-1; perhaps TRBD1 as D (5 bases). Trimming cost V 3 bases and J 4 bases, with 15 bases left between them. Germline loops: CDR1 MRHNA, CDR2 SNTAGT. The CDR3 consists of 15 residues. CDR3: CASSEQGGGFTEAFF. The CDR3 DNA is TGTGCCAGCAGTGAGCAGGGAGGAGGGTTCACTGAAGCTTTCTTT.

The J gene is TRBJ2-6, the V gene TRBV4-2; D may be TRBD2 (7 bases). V shed 3 bases and J shed 3 bases, with 18 bases lying between them. The CDR3 covers 18 residues. Germline V lookup: CDR1 LGHNA, CDR2 YNFKEQ. The CDR3 protein is CASSHEGGVASGANVLTF. CDR3 sequence (DNA): TGTGCCAGCAGCCATGAGGGGGGGGTAGCCAGTGGGGCCAACGTCCTGACTTTC.

The DNA of the CDR3 is TGTGCCAGCAGCTTAACGGGGGGGCAAGATACGCAGTATTTT. It yields the protein CASSLTGGQDTQYF. The V gene is TRBV7-9, the J gene TRBJ2-3; TRBD2 matches at 8 bases. CDR1 is SEHNR and CDR2 is FQNEAQ in the germline V gene (reference sequence). The CDR3 covers 14 residues. V shed 2 bases and J 5 bases; nucleotides not matched to a gene: 3. The full variable domain, its missing parts supplied by reference TRBV7-9 and TRBJ2-3, is DTGVSQNPRHKITKRGQNVTFRCDPISEHNRLYWYRQTLGQGPEFLTYFQNEAQLEKSRLLSDRFSAERPKGSFSTLEIQRTEQGDSAMYLCASSLTGGQDTQYFGPGTRLTVL.

V gene TRBV7-6 combines with J gene TRBJ1-3, with D perhaps TRBD1 (5 bases). The germline CDR1 and CDR2 sequences are SGHVS and FNYEAQ. The CDR3 consists of 15 residues. The V end lost 5 bases, the J end lost 0 bases, and 11 bases lay between the germline ends. Here the CDR3 reads CASSAGPSSGNTIYF. DNA for the CDR3: TGTGCCAGCAGCGCGGGACCATCCTCTGGAAACACCATATATTTT.

This chain connects TRBV10-2 to TRBJ2-3, with 7 bases lining up with TRBD2. Germline CDR1 and CDR2: WSHSY and SAAADI. The ends lost 6 bases at V and 2 bases at J; junction bases unmatched: 14. This CDR3 is 17 amino acids long. This chain's CDR3 is CASRARQRGADTDTQYF. The CDR3 DNA reads TGCGCCAGCAGGGCTCGCCAGCGGGGAGCTGACACAGATACGCAGTATTTT.

The chain has TRBV1 and TRBJ2-5; TRBD2, as called in the table, went unchecked against the DNA. TRBV1 is a pseudogene segment. CDR3 size: 20 residues. The CDR3 DNA follows: TGCACCAGCAGCCAAGATCCCCCTAGCGGGGGCCTTATGTACCAAGAGACCCAGTACTTC. Translated, it gives CTSSQDPPSGGLMYQETQYF.

The V call is TRBV19, the J call TRBJ1-3, with a tentative D call TRBD1 (5 bases). Germline V gene data show CDR1 as LNHDA and CDR2 as SQIVND (reference sequence). Trimming shortened V by 3 bases and J by 3 bases, and 18 bases separated the two germline ends. The CDR3 consists of 17 residues. The CDR3 reads CASSINPWTSIGNTIYF. The CDR3 DNA sequence: TGTGCCAGTAGTATCAACCCCTGGACATCGATTGGAAACACCATATATTTT.

Here the CDR3 DNA reads TGTGCCAGCAGTGTCACAGGGGCCCCCTACGAGCAGTACTTC. Residues: CASSVTGAPYEQYF. The chain carries TRBV6-1 and TRBJ2-7, with TRBD1 matching 7 bases. Trimming at V came to 4 bases and at J to 2 bases, leaving 5 bases not matched to a gene. CDR3 length: 14 residues. The germline CDR1 and CDR2 sequences are MNHNS and SASEGT.

The rearrangement joins TRBV19 to TRBJ2-3; 9 nucleotides match TRBD1. The CDR3 is 14 amino acids. The V and J ends lost 11 bases and 4 bases, in that order; junction bases with no gene match: 10. Germline-derived CDR1 and CDR2 are LNHDA and SQIVND (reference sequence). In DNA, the CDR3 is TGTGCCTCCCATGTACAGGGGGCGTCAGATACGCAGTATTTT. Protein sequence: CASHVQGASDTQYF.

As regards this clone: In the same sample, other DNA sequences code for this CDR3. V is TRBV6-5 and J is TRBJ1-1; no reliable D call. From germline, CDR1 is MNHEY and CDR2 SVGAGI. V lost 0 bases and J lost 1, with 9 bases in between. The length of the CDR3 is 15 residues. In DNA form, the CDR3 reads TGTGCCAGCAGTTACTCGCGAGAGGCGAACACTGAAGCTTTCTTT. Amino acids: CASSYSREANTEAFF.

This clone was counted between two and nine times. The CDR3 sequence: CASSFAGWVTEAFF. The CDR3 DNA reads TGTGCCAGCAGTTTTGCAGGTTGGGTCACTGAAGCTTTCTTT. V usage is TRBV27 and J usage is TRBJ1-1, with no clear D. CDR1 and CDR2 (germline): MNHEY, SMNVEV (reference sequence). Trimming stripped 3 bases from V and 4 bases from J, with 12 bases between. The CDR3 has 14 amino acids.

This sequence joins TRBV6-1 and TRBJ2-5; D gene unclear. From germline, CDR1 is MNHNS and CDR2 SASEGT. V was clipped by 4 bases and J by 1 base, with 16 bases between them. This CDR3 has 16 residues. CDR3 nucleotides: TGTGCCAGCAGTGGGATTGAGCGTAGCCCCCAAGAGACCCAGTACTTC. Translating it yields CASSGIERSPQETQYF.

The chain has TRBV6-6 and TRBJ2-2; D is ambiguous. CDR3 length: 14 residues. Trimming cost V 0 bases and J 4 bases, with 6 bases left between them. Per the germline V gene, CDR1 is MNHNY and CDR2 is SVGAGI (reference sequence). The CDR3 reads CASSYSQITGELFF. For the CDR3, the DNA is TGTGCCAGCAGTTACTCCCAGATCACCGGGGAGCTGTTTTTT.

V gene TRBV30 combines with J gene TRBJ2-1; 7 positions match TRBD2. The CDR3 length is 11 residues. Trimming at V came to 7 bases and at J to 6 bases, leaving 3 bases not matched to a gene. CDR1 and CDR2 from the germline V gene are GTSNPN and SVGIG (reference sequence). The CDR3 is CASGGGNEQFF. CDR3 in DNA: TGTGCCTCGGGGGGAGGCAATGAGCAGTTCTTC.

Only one count was recorded for this clone. The gene calls are TRBV27 and TRBJ2-5; D is perhaps TRBD1 (6 bases). The CDR3 runs 15 residues. The V gene lost 4 bases and the J gene lost 5 bases, with 17 bases spanning the gap. Germline V lookup: CDR1 MNHEY, CDR2 SMNVEV (reference sequence). CDR3 coding DNA: TGTGCCAGCAGTTCCCTCGGGACACCACTGGAGACCCAGTACTTC. Amino acids: CASSSLGTPLETQYF.

The rearrangement uses TRBV13 and TRBJ2-7; TRBD1 is a possible D gene (5 bases). The germline gives CDR1 PRHDT, CDR2 FYEKMQ (reference sequence). The V end lost 2 bases, the J end lost 3 bases, and 11 bases lay between the germline ends. The CDR3 sequence is 14 residues long. The CDR3 region is CASSLSGSDYEQYF. CDR3 bases: TGTGCCAGCAGCTTATCAGGGTCGGACTACGAGCAGTACTTC.

The chain links TRBV5-1 to TRBJ2-7; 7 nucleotides agree with TRBD1. There are 15 residues in the CDR3. V lost 3 bases and J lost 2; bases outside the gene matches: 8. The germline V gene encodes CDR1 SGHRS and CDR2 YFSETQ. The CDR3 DNA reads as TGCGCCAGCAGCTCCGACAGGGATACGACCTACGAGCAGTACTTC. Translating gives CASSSDRDTTYEQYF.

The rearrangement links TRBV9 to TRBJ2-6; possibly TRBD2 for D (6 bases). Germline CDR1 SGDLS, CDR2 YYNGEE. The CDR3 contains 17 residues. Trimming stripped 4 bases from V and 3 bases from J, with 17 bases between. CDR3 coding DNA: TGTGCCAGCAGCTCTTATGGGGGGAAACTTGGGGCCAACGTCCTGACTTTC. This encodes CASSSYGGKLGANVLTF. The full variable domain, rest sourced from reference TRBV9 and TRBJ2-6, is DSGVTQTPKHLITATGQRVTLRCSPRSGDLSVYWYQQSLDQGLQFLIQYYNGEERAKGNILERFSAQQFPDLHSELNLSSLELGDSALYFCASSSYGGKLGANVLTFGAGSRLTVL.

This chain joins TRBV9 and TRBJ2-1; D remains unclear. Germline V CDR1 and CDR2: SGDLS, YYNGEE. The CDR3 is 15 amino acids. V lost 0 bases and J lost 8, with 15 bases in between. The CDR3: CASSVGSQSAHEQFF. DNA for the CDR3: TGTGCCAGCAGCGTAGGATCTCAGAGCGCCCATGAGCAGTTCTTC.

J is TRBJ2-1 and V is TRBV2, with TRBD2 matching 8 bases. V lost 6 bases and J lost 0; bases outside the gene matches: 4. The CDR3 totals 15 residues. Germline V lookup: CDR1 SNHLY, CDR2 FYNNEI. CDR3 protein: CASRRGGSSYNEQFF. CDR3 bases: TGTGCCAGCAGACGGGGGGGTAGCTCCTACAATGAGCAGTTCTTC.

Here the CDR3 reads CASTSARGLGTDTQYF. As DNA, the CDR3 is TGTGCCAGCACCTCTGCCAGGGGCCTAGGCACAGATACGCAGTATTTT. J is TRBJ2-3 and V is TRBV7-2, with TRBD1 as a possible D gene (6 bases). Trimming removed 7 bases from V and 1 base from J, with 18 bases in between. From germline, CDR1 is SGHTA and CDR2 FQGNSA. The CDR3 consists of 16 residues.

This clone was detected only a few times. The chain has TRBV7-9 and TRBJ2-2, with 8 bases aligning to TRBD1. V trimming: 3 bases; J trimming: 1 base; junction bases outside the gene matches: 4. CDR3 length: 16 amino acids. Germline assignment: CDR1 SEHNR and CDR2 FQNEAQ (reference sequence). CDR3 in amino acids: CASSFLGQENTGELFF. DNA of the CDR3: TGTGCCAGCAGCTTTCTGGGACAGGAGAACACCGGGGAGCTGTTTTTT. The full variable domain, its missing parts supplied by reference TRBV7-9 and TRBJ2-2, is DTGVSQNPRHKITKRGQNVTFRCDPISEHNRLYWYRQTLGQGPEFLTYFQNEAQLEKSRLLSDRFSAERPKGSFSTLEIQRTEQGDSAMYLCASSFLGQENTGELFFGEGSRLTVL.

This sequence joins TRBV7-3 and TRBJ1-2, with 11 nucleotides matching TRBD1. The CDR3 contains 16 residues. V gave up 5 bases and J gave up 8 bases; unmatched junction bases: 13. The V gene's germline CDR1 is SGHTA and CDR2 FQGTGA. The CDR3 coding sequence is TGTGCCAGCAGCCCAGGGACAGGGGGTCTCTTTGGGGGCTACACCTTC. This gives the protein CASSPGTGGLFGGYTF.

The genes are TRBV7-9 and TRBJ2-5; 9 positions match TRBD2. The V gene's germline CDR1 is SEHNR and CDR2 FQNEAQ (reference sequence). V lost 5 bases and J lost 4; bases outside the gene matches: 20. The CDR3 loop spans 19 amino acids. CDR3 nucleotides: TGTGCCAGCAGCCCTTCCCTCGGCGGGGGGGCTAAATTGGGAGAGACCCAGTACTTC. Protein product: CASSPSLGGGAKLGETQYF.

The chain uses TRBV19 and TRBJ2-7, with 8 nucleotides matching TRBD1. The CDR3 contains 15 residues. Losses at the gene ends were 4 bases for V and 0 bases for J; bases not matched to a gene: 5. Germline V gene sequence: CDR1 LNHDA, CDR2 SQIVND (reference sequence). CDR3 sequence (DNA): TGTGCCAGTAGTAGAAGTGACAGGGGCTCCTACGAGCAGTACTTC. This sequence encodes CASSRSDRGSYEQYF.

The chain couples TRBV28 to TRBJ2-2; TRBD1 matches at 7 bases. Trimming cost V 0 bases and J 2 bases; bases outside gene matches: 9. CDR3 size: 18 residues. Germline V CDR1 and CDR2: MDHEN, SYDVKM. CDR3 coding DNA: TGTGCCAGCAGTTTATGGCTGGCCGGGACAGCTAACACCGGGGAGCTGTTTTTT. Translation: CASSLWLAGTANTGELFF. Together with reference TRBV28 and TRBJ2-2, the CDR3 gives the full variable domain: DVKVTQSSRYLVKRTGEKVFLECVQDMDHENMFWYRQDPGLGLRLIYFSYDVKMKEKGDIPEGYSVSREKKERFSLILESASTNQTSMYLCASSLWLAGTANTGELFFGEGSRLTVL.

The chain links TRBV7-9 to TRBJ1-1; tentatively, D is TRBD1 (6 bases). Germline CDR1 reads SEHNR; CDR2 reads FQNEAQ (reference sequence). CDR3 length equals 13 residues. V was pared by 5 bases and J by 10 bases, with 17 bases between. CDR3 in amino acids: CASSPRRQARAFF. The CDR3 DNA is TGTGCCAGCAGCCCCAGGAGACAGGCTCGAGCTTTCTTT.

This chain connects TRBV11-1 to TRBJ2-5; 12 nucleotides line up with TRBD2. The junction had 17 bases not matched to a gene; V was cut back by 8 bases and J by 7 bases. Germline V gives CDR1 SGHAT, CDR2 FQDESV (reference sequence). The CDR3 runs 17 residues. CDR3: CASVKATSGGPIGTQYF. The CDR3 bases are TGTGCCAGCGTCAAGGCCACTAGCGGGGGGCCCATAGGGACCCAGTACTTC.